The present TCR beta chain was sequenced within a study of T-cell reconstitution after alpha-beta-depleted transplantation in children. This clonotype appeared a few times. Researchers prepared the TCRbeta library using unique molecular identifiers, the study reports. TCRdb used MiXCR to reprocess the PCR reads, holding one entry per CDR3 protein. The repertoire consists of 90,000 to 130,000 distinct CDR3 sequences, with around a tenth occurring once and the leading ten covering 8% to 9.5%. Here the sequenced sample was PBMCs from the stem cell graft donor, taken from the stem cell graft. This TCR was recovered from a human donor who donated a stem cell graft to a child with acute lymphoblastic leukemia.

The CDR3 loop is CSVRRGSTEAFF. The CDR3 nucleotides are TGCAGCGTACGCAGGGGGTCCACTGAAGCTTTCTTT. The chain is built from TRBV29-1 and TRBJ1-1, with 7 nucleotides matching TRBD1. CDR3 length: 12 amino acids. The trim removed 6 bases at V and 4 bases at J, leaving 5 bases unmatched. CDR1 and CDR2 (germline): SQVTM, ANQGSEA.